A selection of T cell receptor beta chains follows, all from one sample in a study of shared clonotypes between healthy human individuals. Measured with immunoSEQ multiplex PCR; TCRdb has only the in-frame clones, and not every one. The table shows more than 2,000,000 clones, with around 94% occurring only once. The sample was naive CD4+ T cells sorted from blood. The receptors here all came from a man aged 18 to 29 in good health. Each CDR3 is given with its conserved first and last residue. A D gene is named only where the DNA matches it firmly. Clone size is given for some rows only: seen once, a few or many times, or a class if the clone is expanded.

clone_size | j_call | d_call | cdr3_length | v_call | cdr3_aa | cdr3_nt
NA | TRBJ2-7 | TRBD1 | 14 | TRBV28 | CASSAGTGDYEQYF | TGTGCCAGCAGTGCCGGGACAGGGGACTACGAGCAGTACTTC
NA | TRBJ1-1 | NA | 14 | TRBV6-5 | CASSYSEGGTEAFF | TGTGCCAGCAGTTATTCGGAGGGAGGGACTGAAGCTTTCTTT
few | TRBJ2-2 | NA | 16 | TRBV30 | CAFKVTRLEGSGELFF | TGTGCCTTCAAGGTGACTAGACTAGAAGGATCCGGGGAGCTGTTTTTT
once | TRBJ2-3 | NA | 12 | TRBV2 | CASRSLLDTQYF | TGTGCCAGCAGATCCTTGTTGGATACGCAGTATTTT
once | TRBJ1-5 | TRBD1 | 13 | TRBV25-1 | CASSGQGNQPQHF | TGTGCCAGCTCTGGACAGGGCAATCAGCCCCAGCATTTT
NA | TRBJ1-5 | NA | 14 | TRBV28 | CASGTNSINQPQHF | TGTGCCAGCGGTACCAACAGCATCAATCAGCCCCAGCATTTT
NA | TRBJ2-1 | TRBD2 | 16 | TRBV4-1 | CASSLTGTSGSIEQFF | TGCGCCAGCAGTCTTACCGGGACTAGCGGGAGTATCGAGCAGTTCTTC
NA | TRBJ1-6 | NA | 15 | TRBV5-4 | CASSPGGVTPSPLHF | TGTGCCAGCAGCCCCGGGGGGGTGACGCCTTCACCCCTCCACTTT
NA | TRBJ2-7 | NA | 12 | TRBV2 | CASSVIRGEQYF | TGTGCCAGCAGTGTAATAAGGGGCGAGCAGTACTTC
NA | TRBJ1-1 | NA | 13 | TRBV6-5 | CASSYSTGVEAFF | TGTGCCAGCAGTTACTCGACGGGGGTTGAAGCTTTCTTT
NA | TRBJ2-7 | NA | 16 | TRBV6-1 | CASSDYRVQGTYEQYF | TGTGCCAGCAGTGATTACAGGGTGCAAGGAACCTACGAGCAGTACTTC
NA | TRBJ1-1 | NA | 13 | TRBV7-9 | CASSPIMNAEAFF | TGTGCCAGCAGCCCAATCATGAACGCTGAAGCTTTCTTT
few | TRBJ1-1 | NA | 13 | TRBV4-2 | CAAVGQLNTEAFF | TGTGCCGCGGTGGGGCAGCTGAACACTGAAGCTTTCTTT
NA | TRBJ2-7 | NA | 14 | TRBV27 | CASSFRRSSYEQYF | TGTGCCAGCAGTTTCCGGAGAAGCTCCTACGAGCAGTACTTC
NA | TRBJ1-4 | NA | 14 | TRBV5-1 | CASSFRSTNEKLFF | TGCGCCAGCAGCTTCAGGTCAACTAATGAAAAACTGTTTTTT
NA | TRBJ2-7 | NA | 14 | TRBV6-4 | CASSPGPGLYEQYF | TGTGCCAGCAGTCCAGGACCGGGGCTCTACGAGCAGTACTTC
NA | TRBJ1-3 | NA | 16 | TRBV6-1 | CASSEASTASGNTIYF | TGTGCCAGCAGTGAAGCGAGTACAGCTTCTGGAAACACCATATATTTT
NA | TRBJ1-4 | NA | 13 | TRBV13 | CASSLGPRGKLFF | TGTGCCAGCAGCTTAGGCCCTCGGGGGAAACTGTTTTTT
NA | TRBJ2-3 | NA | 11 | TRBV2 | CASSDAGGRYF | TGTGCCAGCAGTGATGCGGGTGGCCGGTATTTT
NA | TRBJ1-5 | NA | 15 | TRBV28 | CASSLGGRLSQPQHF | TGTGCCAGCAGTTTAGGGGGGCGGTTAAGTCAGCCCCAGCATTTT
NA | TRBJ2-7 | TRBD1 | 14 | TRBV27 | CASSTGTGPYEQYF | TGTGCCAGCAGCACCGGGACAGGACCTTACGAGCAGTACTTC
NA | TRBJ1-2 | TRBD1 | 16 | TRBV19 | CASSSDRVVIDYGYTF | TGTGCCAGTAGCTCGGACAGGGTAGTAATAGACTATGGCTACACCTTC
NA | TRBJ2-1 | NA | 16 | TRBV5-4 | CASSRPQGNTYNEQFF | TGTGCCAGCAGCCGACCACAGGGTAACACCTACAATGAGCAGTTCTTC
NA | TRBJ1-1 | NA | 15 | TRBV9 | CASSVGGGTNTEAFF | TGTGCCAGCAGCGTAGGTGGAGGGACCAACACTGAAGCTTTCTTT